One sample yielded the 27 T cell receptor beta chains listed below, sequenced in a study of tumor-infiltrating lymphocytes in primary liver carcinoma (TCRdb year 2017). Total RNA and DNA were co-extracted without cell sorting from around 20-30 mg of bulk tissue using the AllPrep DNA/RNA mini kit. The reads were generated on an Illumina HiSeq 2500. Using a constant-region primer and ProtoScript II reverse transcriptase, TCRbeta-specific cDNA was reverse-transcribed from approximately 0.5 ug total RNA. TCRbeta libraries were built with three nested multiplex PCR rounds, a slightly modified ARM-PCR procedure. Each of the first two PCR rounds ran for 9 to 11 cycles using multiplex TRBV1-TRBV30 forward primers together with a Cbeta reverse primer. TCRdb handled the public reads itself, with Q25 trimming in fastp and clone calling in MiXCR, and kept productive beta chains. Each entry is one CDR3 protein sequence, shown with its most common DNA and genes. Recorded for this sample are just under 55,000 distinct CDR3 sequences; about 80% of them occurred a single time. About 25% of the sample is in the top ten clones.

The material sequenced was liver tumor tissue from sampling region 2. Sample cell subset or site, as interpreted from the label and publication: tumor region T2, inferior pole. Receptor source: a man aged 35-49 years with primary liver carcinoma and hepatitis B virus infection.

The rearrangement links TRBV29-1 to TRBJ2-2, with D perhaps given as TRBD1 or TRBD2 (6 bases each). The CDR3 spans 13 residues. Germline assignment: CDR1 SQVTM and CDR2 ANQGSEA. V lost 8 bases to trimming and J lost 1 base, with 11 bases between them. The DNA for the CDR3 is TGCAGCATGAAGGGGGGGAACACCGGGGAGCTGTTTTTT. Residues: CSMKGGNTGELFF.

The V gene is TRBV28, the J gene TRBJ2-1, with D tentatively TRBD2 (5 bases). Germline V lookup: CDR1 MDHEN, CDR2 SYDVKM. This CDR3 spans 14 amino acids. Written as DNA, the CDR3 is TGTACCAACAGTTTAGGCGGGTCCTACAATGAGCAGTTCTTC. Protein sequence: CTNSLGGSYNEQFF. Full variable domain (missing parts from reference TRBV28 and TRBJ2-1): DVKVTQSSRYLVKRTGEKVFLECVQDMDHENMFWYRQDPGLGLRLIYFSYDVKMKEKGDIPEGYSVSREKKERFSLILESASTNQTSMYLCTNSLGGSYNEQFFGPGTRLTVL.

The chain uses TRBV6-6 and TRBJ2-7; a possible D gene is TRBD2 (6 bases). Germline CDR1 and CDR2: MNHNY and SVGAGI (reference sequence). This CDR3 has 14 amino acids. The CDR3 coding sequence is TGTGTCGTCGGGGGACCGCAGCGTTTCTACGAGCAGTACTTC. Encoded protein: CVVGGPQRFYEQYF.

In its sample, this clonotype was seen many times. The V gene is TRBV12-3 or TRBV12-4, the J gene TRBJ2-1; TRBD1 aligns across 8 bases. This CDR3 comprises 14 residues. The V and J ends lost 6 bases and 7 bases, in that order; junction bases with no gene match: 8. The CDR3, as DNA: TGTGCCAGCAGCCCGACAGGGGCAAATAATGAGCAGTTCTTC. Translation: CASSPTGANNEQFF.

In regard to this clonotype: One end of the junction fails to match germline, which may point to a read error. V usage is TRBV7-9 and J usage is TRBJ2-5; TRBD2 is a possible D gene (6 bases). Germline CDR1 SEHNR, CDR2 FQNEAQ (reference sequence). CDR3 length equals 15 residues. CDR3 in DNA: TGTGCGAGCAGCTTATGGACTAACGGAAAAGAGACCCAGTACTTC. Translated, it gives CASSLWTNGKETQYF.

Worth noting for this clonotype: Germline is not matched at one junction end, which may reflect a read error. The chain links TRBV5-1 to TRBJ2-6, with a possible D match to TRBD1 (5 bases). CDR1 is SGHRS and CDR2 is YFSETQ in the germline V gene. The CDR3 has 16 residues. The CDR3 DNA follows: TGCACCAGCAGCCTGACGACAGTTTCTGGGACCAACGTCCTGACTTTC. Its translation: CTSSLTTVSGTNVLTF.

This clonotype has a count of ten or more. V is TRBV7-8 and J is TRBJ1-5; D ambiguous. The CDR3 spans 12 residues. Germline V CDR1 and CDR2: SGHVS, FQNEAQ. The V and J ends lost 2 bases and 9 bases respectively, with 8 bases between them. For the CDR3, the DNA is TGTGCCAGCAGCTTATGGTCCGGGCCCCAGCATTTT. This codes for CASSLWSGPQHF. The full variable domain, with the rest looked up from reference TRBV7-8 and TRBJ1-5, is GAGVSQSPRYKVAKRGQDVALRCDPISGHVSLFWYQQALGQGPEFLTYFQNEAQLDKSGLPSDRFFAERPEGSVSTLKIQRTQQEDSAVYLCASSLWSGPQHFGDGTRLSIL.

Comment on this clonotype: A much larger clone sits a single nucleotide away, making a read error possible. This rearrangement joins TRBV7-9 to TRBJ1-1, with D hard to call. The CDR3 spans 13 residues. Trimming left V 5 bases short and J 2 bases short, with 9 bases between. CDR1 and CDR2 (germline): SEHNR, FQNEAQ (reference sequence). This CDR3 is CASSPEQNTEAFF. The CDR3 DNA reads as TGTGCCAGCAGCCCCGAACAAAACACTGAAGCTTTCTTT.

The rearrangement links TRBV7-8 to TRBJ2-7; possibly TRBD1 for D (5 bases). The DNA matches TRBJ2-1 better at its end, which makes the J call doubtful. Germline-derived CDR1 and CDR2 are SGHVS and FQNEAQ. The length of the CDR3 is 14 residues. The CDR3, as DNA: TGTGCCAACTCAACTTTGACAGTGTACTACGAGCAGTTCTTC. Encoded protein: CANSTLTVYYEQFF.

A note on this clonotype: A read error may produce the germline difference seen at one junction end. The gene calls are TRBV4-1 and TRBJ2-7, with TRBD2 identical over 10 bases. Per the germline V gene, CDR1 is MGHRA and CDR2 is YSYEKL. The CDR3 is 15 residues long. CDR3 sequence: CASCQDSSGSYKQYF. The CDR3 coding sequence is TGCGCCAGCTGCCAAGATTCTAGCGGGAGCTACAAGCAGTACTTC.

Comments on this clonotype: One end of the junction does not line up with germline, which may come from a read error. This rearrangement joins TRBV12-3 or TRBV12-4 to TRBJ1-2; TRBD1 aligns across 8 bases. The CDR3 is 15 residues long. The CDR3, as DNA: TGTGCCGGCAGTTTAAGGGACAGGCCCTTCTACAGCTACACCTTC. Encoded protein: CAGSLRDRPFYSYTF.

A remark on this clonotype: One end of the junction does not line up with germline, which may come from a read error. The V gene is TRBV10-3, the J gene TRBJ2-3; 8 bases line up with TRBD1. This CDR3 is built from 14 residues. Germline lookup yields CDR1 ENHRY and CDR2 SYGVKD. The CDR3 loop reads CAISGMTGEDMQYF. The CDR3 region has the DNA TGTGCCATCAGTGGGATGACAGGGGAGGATATGCAGTATTTT.

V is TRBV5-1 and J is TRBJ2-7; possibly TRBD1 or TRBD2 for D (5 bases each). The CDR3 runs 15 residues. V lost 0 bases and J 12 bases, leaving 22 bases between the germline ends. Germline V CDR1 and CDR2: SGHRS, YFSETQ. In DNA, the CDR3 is TGCGCCAGCAGCTTGGTAGGGACGGCCTTCTTAGGGCGGTACTTC. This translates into CASSLVGTAFLGRYF. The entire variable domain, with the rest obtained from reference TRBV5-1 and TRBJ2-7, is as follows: KAGVTQTPRYLIKTRGQQVTLSCSPISGHRSVSWYQQTPGQGLQFLFEYFSETQRNKGNFPGRFSGRQFSNSRSEMNVSTLELGDSALYLCASSLVGTAFLGRYFGPGTRLTVT.

The chain's CDR3 is CAAETGLAVVNEQFF. DNA of the CDR3: TGTGCCGCCGAGACGGGCCTAGCGGTAGTGAATGAGCAGTTCTTC. The chain links TRBV6-5 to TRBJ2-1; 7 bases align to TRBD2. Germline-derived CDR1 and CDR2 are MNHEY and SVGAGI. Germline trimming cut 11 bases from V and 7 bases from J; bases unmatched to any gene: 17. The CDR3 has 15 residues.

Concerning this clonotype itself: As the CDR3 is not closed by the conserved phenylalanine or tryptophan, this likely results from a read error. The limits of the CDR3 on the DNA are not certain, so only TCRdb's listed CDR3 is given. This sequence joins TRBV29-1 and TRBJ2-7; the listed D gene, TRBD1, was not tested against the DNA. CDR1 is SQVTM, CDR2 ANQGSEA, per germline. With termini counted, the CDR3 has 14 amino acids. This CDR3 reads CSIITGGSPYEQNI.

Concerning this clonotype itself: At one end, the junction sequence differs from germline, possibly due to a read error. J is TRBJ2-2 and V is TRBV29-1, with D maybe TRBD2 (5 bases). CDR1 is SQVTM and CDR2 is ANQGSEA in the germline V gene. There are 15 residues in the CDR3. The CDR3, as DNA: TGCAGCGTTGGGCGAGCGGCACTGAACACCGGGGAGCAGTTCTTT. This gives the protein CSVGRAALNTGEQFF.

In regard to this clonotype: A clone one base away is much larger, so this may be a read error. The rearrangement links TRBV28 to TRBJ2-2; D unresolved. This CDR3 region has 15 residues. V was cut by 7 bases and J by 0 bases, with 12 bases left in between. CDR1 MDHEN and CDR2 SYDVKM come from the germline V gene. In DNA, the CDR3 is TGTGCCAGCATGGTAAAGGTAGCGAACACCGGGGAGCTGTTTTTT. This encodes CASMVKVANTGELFF.

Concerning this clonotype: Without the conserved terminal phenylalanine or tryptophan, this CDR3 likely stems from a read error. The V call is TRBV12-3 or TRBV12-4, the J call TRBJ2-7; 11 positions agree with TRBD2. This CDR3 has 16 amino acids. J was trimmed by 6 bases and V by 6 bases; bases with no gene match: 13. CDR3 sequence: CASRLLAGGPPCEQYS. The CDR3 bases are TGTGCCAGCAGATTATTAGCGGGAGGGCCTCCCTGCGAGCAGTACTCC.

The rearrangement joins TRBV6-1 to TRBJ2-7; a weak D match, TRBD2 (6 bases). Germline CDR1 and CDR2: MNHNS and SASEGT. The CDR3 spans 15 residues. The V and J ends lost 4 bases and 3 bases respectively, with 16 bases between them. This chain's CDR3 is CASSGEGVGGYEQYF. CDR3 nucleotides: TGTGCCAGCAGTGGAGAGGGAGTGGGAGGCTACGAGCAGTACTTC.

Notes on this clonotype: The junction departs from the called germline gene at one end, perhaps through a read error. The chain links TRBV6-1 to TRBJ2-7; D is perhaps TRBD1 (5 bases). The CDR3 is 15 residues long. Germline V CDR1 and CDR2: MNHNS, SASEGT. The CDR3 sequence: CPSSRQGIESGEQYF. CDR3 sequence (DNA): TGTCCCAGCAGTAGGCAGGGCATCGAGTCGGGCGAGCAGTACTTC.

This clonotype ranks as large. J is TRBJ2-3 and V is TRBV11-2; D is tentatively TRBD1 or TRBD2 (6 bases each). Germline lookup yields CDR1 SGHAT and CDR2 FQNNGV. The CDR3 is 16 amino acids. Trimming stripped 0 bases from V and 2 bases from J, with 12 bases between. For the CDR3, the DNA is TGTGCCAGCAGCTTAGATGTGGGGGGCCTCACAGATACGCAGTATTTT. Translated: CASSLDVGGLTDTQYF.

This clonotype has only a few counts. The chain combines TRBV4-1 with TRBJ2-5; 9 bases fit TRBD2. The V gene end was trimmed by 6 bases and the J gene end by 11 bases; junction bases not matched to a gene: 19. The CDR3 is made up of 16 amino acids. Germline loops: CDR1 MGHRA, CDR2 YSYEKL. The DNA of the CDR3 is TGCGCCAGCAGGATCGGGACTAGCAGGAGCGTAGGGACTCAGTACTTC. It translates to CASRIGTSRSVGTQYF.

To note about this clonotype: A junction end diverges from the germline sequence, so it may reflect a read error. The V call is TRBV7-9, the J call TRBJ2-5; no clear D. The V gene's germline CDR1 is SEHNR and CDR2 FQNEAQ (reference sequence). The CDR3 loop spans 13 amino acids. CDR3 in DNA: TGCGCCAGCAGCTTAAATGTAGAAGAGACCCAGTACTTC. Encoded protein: CASSLNVEETQYF.

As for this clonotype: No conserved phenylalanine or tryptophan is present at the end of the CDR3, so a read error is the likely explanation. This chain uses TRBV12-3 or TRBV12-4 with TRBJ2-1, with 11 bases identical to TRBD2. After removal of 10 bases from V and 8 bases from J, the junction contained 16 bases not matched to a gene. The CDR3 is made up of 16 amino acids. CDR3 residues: CAISLAGGPRGYEQFS. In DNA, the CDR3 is TGTGCCATTAGTTTAGCGGGAGGGCCTAGAGGGTATGAGCAGTTCTCC.

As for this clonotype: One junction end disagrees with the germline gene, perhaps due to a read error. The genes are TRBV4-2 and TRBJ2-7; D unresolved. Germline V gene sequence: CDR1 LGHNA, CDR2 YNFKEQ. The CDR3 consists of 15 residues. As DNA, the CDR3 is TGTGCCAGTAGCCAAACTCCGGAACCCGATGACGAGCAGTACTTC. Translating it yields CASSQTPEPDDEQYF.

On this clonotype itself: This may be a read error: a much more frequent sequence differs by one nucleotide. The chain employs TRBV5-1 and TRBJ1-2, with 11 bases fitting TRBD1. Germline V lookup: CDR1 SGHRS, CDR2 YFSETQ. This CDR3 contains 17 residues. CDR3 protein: CASSLVGQGATNYCYTF. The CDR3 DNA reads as TGCGCCAGCAGCTTGGTTGGACAGGGGGCAACTAACTATTGCTACACCTTC.

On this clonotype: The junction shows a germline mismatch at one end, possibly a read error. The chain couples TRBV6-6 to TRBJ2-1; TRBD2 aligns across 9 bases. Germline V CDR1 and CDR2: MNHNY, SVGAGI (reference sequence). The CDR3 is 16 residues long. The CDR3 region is CASGYSRGRAWVEHFF. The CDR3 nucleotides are TGTGCCAGCGGTTACTCACGCGGGAGGGCTTGGGTTGAGCACTTCTTC.